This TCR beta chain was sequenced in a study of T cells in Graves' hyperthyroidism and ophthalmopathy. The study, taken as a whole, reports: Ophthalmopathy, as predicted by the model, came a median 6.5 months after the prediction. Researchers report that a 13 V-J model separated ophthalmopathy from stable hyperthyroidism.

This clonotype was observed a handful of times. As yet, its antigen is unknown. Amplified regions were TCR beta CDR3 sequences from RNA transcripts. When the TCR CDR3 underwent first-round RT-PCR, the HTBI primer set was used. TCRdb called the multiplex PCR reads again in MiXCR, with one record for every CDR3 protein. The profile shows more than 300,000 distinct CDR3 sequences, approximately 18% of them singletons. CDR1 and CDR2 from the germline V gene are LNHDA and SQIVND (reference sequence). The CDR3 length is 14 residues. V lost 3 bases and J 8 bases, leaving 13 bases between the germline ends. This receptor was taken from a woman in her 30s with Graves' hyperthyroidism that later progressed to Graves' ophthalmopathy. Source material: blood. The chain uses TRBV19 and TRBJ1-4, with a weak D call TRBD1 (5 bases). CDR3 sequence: CASSIRSRGEKLFF. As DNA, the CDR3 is TGTGCCAGTAGTATCCGGAGTCGGGGCGAAAAACTGTTTTTT. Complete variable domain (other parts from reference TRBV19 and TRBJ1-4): DGGITQSPKYLFRKEGQNVTLSCEQNLNHDAMYWYRQDPGQGLRLIYYSQIVNDFQKGDIAEGYSVSREKKESFPLTVTSAQKNPTAFYLCASSIRSRGEKLFFGSGTQLSVL.